These 27 T cell receptor beta chains were sequenced from one sample in a study of early T cells in non-severe SARS-CoV-2 infection. TCRdb recomputed calls from the 5' RACE reads with MiXCR, one row per CDR3 protein. The sample lists around 45,000 distinct CDR3 sequences; 7% to 8% were seen once. Sequences were obtained from whole blood. The receptor source for this set is an adult who was a healthcare worker with PCR-confirmed SARS-CoV-2 infection or an uninfected control (not recorded which).

This clonotype was seen at least ten times. The V call is TRBV5-6, the J call TRBJ2-7, with TRBD1 matching 10 bases. The CDR3 loop spans 15 amino acids. Germline V lookup: CDR1 SGHDT, CDR2 YYEEEE. V dropped 3 bases and J dropped 6; count of bases not matched to a gene: 9. CDR3 sequence: CASSSRDRGLGEQYF. DNA of the CDR3: TGTGCCAGCAGCTCCAGGGACAGGGGACTCGGCGAGCAGTACTTC.

The CDR3 sequence is CASSPNQGNTEAFF. Written as DNA, the CDR3 is TGTGCCAGCAGCCCTAACCAGGGGAACACTGAAGCTTTCTTT. This rearrangement joins TRBV7-3 to TRBJ1-1; possibly TRBD1 for D (5 bases). Germline loops: CDR1 SGHTA, CDR2 FQGTGA. The CDR3 covers 14 residues. V dropped 5 bases and J dropped 1 base, with 11 bases sitting between them.

This clonotype was seen more than once but under ten times. This rearrangement joins TRBV28 to TRBJ1-6; TRBD1 might be the D (6 bases). The V gene's germline CDR1 is MDHEN and CDR2 SYDVKM. CDR3 length: 14 residues. V was cut by 6 bases and J by 7 bases, with 13 bases left in between. CDR3 in DNA: TGTGCCAGCAGGACACAGGGTTTGAATTCACCCCTCCACTTT. Amino acid sequence: CASRTQGLNSPLHF. The entire variable domain, with the rest obtained from reference TRBV28 and TRBJ1-6, is as follows: DVKVTQSSRYLVKRTGEKVFLECVQDMDHENMFWYRQDPGLGLRLIYFSYDVKMKEKGDIPEGYSVSREKKERFSLILESASTNQTSMYLCASRTQGLNSPLHFGNGTRLTVT.

This sequence joins TRBV4-3 and TRBJ1-2; 10 positions match TRBD1. The V gene end was trimmed by 0 bases and the J gene end by 4 bases; junction bases not matched to a gene: 2. The CDR3 spans 15 residues. Germline V gene lookup returns CDR1 LGHNA and CDR2 YSLEER. The CDR3 is CASSQEDRGVYGYTF. Written as DNA, the CDR3 is TGCGCCAGCAGCCAAGAGGACAGGGGGGTCTATGGCTACACCTTC.

The chain couples TRBV7-2 to TRBJ2-1; TRBD2 matches 10 bases. Looked up from germline, CDR1 is SGHTA and CDR2 is FQGNSA. V trimming: 2 bases; J trimming: 10 bases; junction bases outside the gene matches: 5. CDR3 length: 14 residues. The chain's CDR3 is CASSLRTSGGEQFF. CDR3 DNA sequence: TGTGCCAGCAGCTTAAGGACTAGCGGAGGAGAGCAGTTCTTC.

This clonotype has at least ten counts. The chain carries TRBV6-5 and TRBJ1-2; D is perhaps TRBD1 (6 bases). V lost 4 bases and J lost 6, with 12 bases in between. CDR1 is MNHEY and CDR2 is SVGAGI in the germline V gene. The CDR3 is made up of 13 amino acids. This CDR3 reads CASSLGHRNGYTF. In DNA form, the CDR3 reads TGTGCCAGCAGTTTGGGACATAGGAATGGCTACACCTTC.

This clonotype was counted between two and nine times. The V call is TRBV29-1, the J call TRBJ2-1, with D hard to call. This CDR3 has 13 amino acids. Looked up from germline, CDR1 is SQVTM and CDR2 is ANQGSEA. Deletions cut 3 bases from V and 5 bases from J, with 11 bases between. CDR3 sequence: CSVDTSADNEQFF. The CDR3 DNA sequence: TGCAGCGTTGACACCAGCGCCGACAATGAGCAGTTCTTC.

This clonotype occurred a few times. The genes are TRBV4-3 and TRBJ2-1; TRBD1 is a possible D gene (6 bases). The CDR3 has 15 amino acids. The V and J ends lost 0 bases and 7 bases respectively, with 13 bases between them. Looked up from germline, CDR1 is LGHNA and CDR2 is YSLEER. The CDR3 DNA reads TGCGCCAGCAGCCAAGATGGGGTAAGGGGGAATGAGCAGTTCTTC. Protein product: CASSQDGVRGNEQFF.

CDR3 in amino acids: CSVGRTGEVGHQETQYF. As DNA, the CDR3 is TGCAGCGTTGGTCGGACAGGAGAGGTGGGCCACCAAGAGACCCAGTACTTC. This chain joins TRBV29-1 and TRBJ2-5, with 7 positions matching TRBD1. With 4 bases clipped from V and 0 bases from J, the junction kept 14 bases outside the gene matches. The CDR3 has 17 amino acids. The V gene's germline CDR1 is SQVTM and CDR2 ANQGSEA.

This clonotype was seen repeatedly, ten times or more. This rearrangement joins TRBV28 to TRBJ2-3, with TRBD1 as a possible D gene (6 bases). CDR1 is MDHEN and CDR2 is SYDVKM in the germline V gene. This CDR3 region has 13 residues. Trimming left V 6 bases short and J 4 bases short, with 11 bases between. The CDR3: CASRLQGSDTQYF. As DNA, the CDR3 is TGTGCCAGCAGACTACAGGGATCAGATACGCAGTATTTT.

This clonotype was found a few times. The rearrangement links TRBV7-2 to TRBJ1-2; D gene ambiguous. Germline V CDR1 and CDR2: SGHTA, FQGNSA. Trimming shortened V by 5 bases and J by 5 bases, and 18 bases separated the two germline ends. The length of the CDR3 is 15 residues. CDR3 region: CASSQTLLPKYGYTF. In DNA, the CDR3 is TGTGCCAGCAGCCAAACCCTCCTTCCGAAGTATGGCTACACCTTC.

This clonotype has just a few counts. V and J are TRBV11-2 and TRBJ1-1; the D is unclear. V was shortened by 0 bases and J by 3 bases, with 11 bases between the two germline ends. This CDR3 comprises 15 residues. Germline lookup yields CDR1 SGHAT and CDR2 FQNNGV. CDR3 in amino acids: CASSLDWNTYTEAFF. Written as DNA, the CDR3 is TGTGCCAGCAGCTTAGACTGGAACACCTACACTGAAGCTTTCTTT.

The chain has TRBV15 and TRBJ2-2, with D perhaps matching TRBD1 (5 bases). V was trimmed by 0 bases and J by 1 base, leaving 9 bases between them. The germline V gene has CDR1 LNHNV and CDR2 YYDKDF (reference sequence). CDR3 length: 16 residues. Written as DNA, the CDR3 is TGTGCCACCAGCAGAGATTTGGGGCTGAACACCGGGGAGCTGTTTTTT. Its protein is CATSRDLGLNTGELFF.

The V gene is TRBV4-2, the J gene TRBJ1-2; possibly TRBD1 for D (5 bases). The germline V gene has CDR1 LGHNA and CDR2 YNFKEQ. This CDR3 is built from 16 residues. V was trimmed by 1 base and J by 1 base, leaving 13 bases between them. The CDR3 protein is CASSQAGQAFNYGYTF. CDR3 bases: TGTGCCAGCAGCCAAGCAGGGCAAGCCTTTAACTATGGCTACACCTTC.

Only a few counts were recorded for this clonotype. The rearrangement joins TRBV28 to TRBJ1-5; TRBD1 aligns across 7 bases. The ends lost 3 bases at V and 0 bases at J; junction bases unmatched: 17. This CDR3 contains 20 residues. The germline V gene encodes CDR1 MDHEN and CDR2 SYDVKM. The CDR3 coding sequence is TGTGCCAGCAGTTTCCCGGGGACAGCGGGCCAGTTTTTTAGCAATCAGCCCCAGCATTTT. Translating gives CASSFPGTAGQFFSNQPQHF.

J is TRBJ1-1 and V is TRBV19; D is unclear. V was pared by 1 base and J by 0 bases, with 9 bases between. The CDR3 spans 15 residues. Looked up from germline, CDR1 is LNHDA and CDR2 is SQIVND (reference sequence). The CDR3 is CASSIAPNVNTEAFF. In DNA form, the CDR3 reads TGTGCCAGTAGTATAGCCCCTAACGTGAACACTGAAGCTTTCTTT. The full variable domain, its missing parts supplied by reference TRBV19 and TRBJ1-1, is DGGITQSPKYLFRKEGQNVTLSCEQNLNHDAMYWYRQDPGQGLRLIYYSQIVNDFQKGDIAEGYSVSREKKESFPLTVTSAQKNPTAFYLCASSIAPNVNTEAFFGQGTRLTVV.

This clonotype came up a few times. The J gene is TRBJ2-7, the V gene TRBV6-6; TRBD2 matches at 7 bases. The CDR3 consists of 15 residues. J was trimmed by 0 bases and V by 8 bases; bases with no gene match: 10. CDR1 is MNHNY and CDR2 is SVGAGI in the germline V gene (reference sequence). CDR3 region: CASSGEGSPSYEQYF. The CDR3 coding sequence is TGTGCCAGCTCGGGGGAGGGGTCTCCCTCCTACGAGCAGTACTTC.

This clonotype was seen at least ten times. The V gene is TRBV29-1, the J gene TRBJ1-1; 7 positions match TRBD1. From germline, CDR1 is SQVTM and CDR2 ANQGSEA. This CDR3 region has 13 residues. V was pared by 5 bases and J by 0 bases, with 3 bases of the junction left unmatched. This CDR3 is CSVMTGMNTEAFF. CDR3 nucleotides: TGCAGCGTTATGACAGGGATGAACACTGAAGCTTTCTTT.

Many counts were recorded for this clonotype. The chain links TRBV19 to TRBJ2-7; D is ambiguous. Germline V gene lookup returns CDR1 LNHDA and CDR2 SQIVND (reference sequence). V was clipped by 2 bases and J by 0 bases, with 2 bases between them. The CDR3 sequence is 12 residues long. CDR3 region: CASSINSYEQYF. In nucleotides, the CDR3 is TGTGCCAGTAGTATAAACTCCTACGAGCAGTACTTC.

There are many counts of this clonotype. This chain links TRBV20-1 with TRBJ2-3, with D possibly TRBD2 on 7 matching bases. The germline gives CDR1 DFQATT, CDR2 SNEGSKA (reference sequence). This CDR3 is 16 amino acids long. Trimming removed 3 bases from V and 1 base from J, with 17 bases in between. For the CDR3, the DNA is TGCAGTGCTAGCCCCGGGGGGCCGAGGGGCACAGATACGCAGTATTTT. Translated, it gives CSASPGGPRGTDTQYF.

This clonotype was found a few times. This rearrangement joins TRBV7-3 to TRBJ1-1; TRBD1 aligns across 8 bases. The CDR3 totals 15 residues. J gave up 5 bases and V 5 bases, and 10 bases lay outside the gene matches. Germline V gives CDR1 SGHTA, CDR2 FQGTGA. CDR3 region: CASSPGQGRVTEAFF. The CDR3 bases are TGTGCCAGCAGCCCTGGACAGGGAAGGGTAACTGAAGCTTTCTTT.

At least ten counts were recorded for this clonotype. The chain recombines TRBV19 with TRBJ2-2, with D perhaps matching TRBD2 (5 bases). The germline gives CDR1 LNHDA, CDR2 SQIVND (reference sequence). CDR3 length equals 14 residues. The V and J ends lost 4 bases and 5 bases respectively, with 11 bases between them. DNA for the CDR3: TGTGCCAGTAGTACGAGGGCAGGAACCGGGGAGCTGTTTTTT. Translated: CASSTRAGTGELFF.

This rearrangement joins TRBV10-2 to TRBJ1-1, with D possibly TRBD1 on 6 matching bases. Per germline, CDR1 WSHSY and CDR2 SAAADI. Trimming took 7 bases from V and 3 from J, leaving 6 bases between them. The CDR3 contains 11 residues. This CDR3 reads CASKGDTEAFF. The DNA of the CDR3 is TGCGCCAGCAAGGGGGACACTGAAGCTTTCTTT.

This clonotype was seen more than once but under ten times. The chain couples TRBV20-1 to TRBJ2-5, with TRBD2 identical over 12 bases. Losses at the gene ends were 3 bases for V and 9 bases for J; bases not matched to a gene: 8. From germline, CDR1 is DFQATT and CDR2 SNEGSKA (reference sequence). This CDR3 contains 14 residues. The CDR3 here is CSARLAGGPGSQYF. The CDR3 bases are TGCAGTGCTAGGCTAGCGGGGGGGCCAGGGTCCCAGTACTTC.

The V gene is TRBV7-9, the J gene TRBJ2-7, with 8 bases that match TRBD1. Germline V gene lookup returns CDR1 SEHNR and CDR2 FQNEAQ (reference sequence). The CDR3 loop spans 14 amino acids. The junction had 7 bases not matched to a gene; V was cut back by 4 bases and J by 5 bases. The CDR3 region is CASSSGTGWDEQYF. As DNA, the CDR3 is TGTGCCAGCAGCTCGGGGACAGGTTGGGACGAGCAGTACTTC.

This clonotype was recorded many times. The chain links TRBV11-2 to TRBJ2-1; tentatively, D is TRBD1 or TRBD2 (5 bases each). Between the trimmed V and J ends, which lost 4 bases and 8 bases, there was a span of 15 bases. CDR1 is SGHAT and CDR2 is FQNNGV in the germline V gene. The CDR3 has 14 residues. Written as DNA, the CDR3 is TGTGCCAGCAGCTCCAACCGGGGCGTCCATGAGCAGTTCTTC. Amino acid sequence: CASSSNRGVHEQFF.

This clonotype was seen a handful of times. The chain employs TRBV6-2 or TRBV6-3 and TRBJ2-7; no clear D. The CDR3 is 12 amino acids. Germline V gives CDR1 MNHEY, CDR2 SVGEGT. Trimming left V 10 bases short and J 5 bases short, with 15 bases between. The chain's CDR3 is CATARLDDEQYF. CDR3 in DNA: TGTGCCACCGCCCGCCTGGACGACGAGCAGTACTTC.